This is a list of T cell receptor beta chains from one sample in a study of cytomegalovirus exposure and HLA in healthy donors. Assay: immunoSEQ multiplex PCR; the TCRdb copy retains only in-frame clones and omits some. The sample yields about 190,000 clones, more than 65% seen once. The sequenced sample was PBMCs. These receptors were taken from a woman aged 30 to 39 in good health and CMV-seropositive. Both conserved end residues are part of each CDR3. The D gene is left open where the match is weak. Rows give clone size only sometimes, using once, few, many, or a class for an expanded clone.

j_call d_call clone_size v_call cdr3_aa cdr3_nt
TRBJ1-2 NA NA TRBV11-2 CASSSPWGLHYGYTF TGTGCCAGCAGCTCCCCCTGGGGCCTTCACTATGGCTACACCTTC
TRBJ1-5 NA NA TRBV6-5 CASSAHESQPQHF TGTGCCAGCAGTGCCCACGAGAGTCAGCCCCAGCATTTT
TRBJ2-1 NA NA TRBV5-4 CASSLVPAGEQFF TGTGCCAGCAGCTTGGTTCCCGCGGGAGAGCAGTTCTTC
TRBJ2-7 TRBD1 NA TRBV28 CASGFIRDRGDQYF TGTGCCAGCGGATTCATCCGGGACAGGGGCGACCAGTACTTC
TRBJ2-1 NA NA TRBV1 CTSSQGLAGGPGVYNEQFF TGCACCAGCAGCCAAGGCCTAGCGGGAGGGCCAGGGGTATACAATGAGCAGTTCTTC
TRBJ1-5 NA NA TRBV19 CASKEPYSNQPQHF TGTGCCAGTAAGGAGCCTTATAGCAATCAGCCCCAGCATTTT
TRBJ1-2 NA NA TRBV28 CATLGGGYYGYTF TGTGCCACCCTTGGCGGGGGGTACTATGGCTACACCTTC
TRBJ1-2 NA NA TRBV4-2 CASSQATQTVLYGYTF TGTGCCAGCAGCCAAGCCACTCAGACAGTTCTCTATGGCTACACCTTC
TRBJ2-5 NA NA TRBV5-1 CASSLTGETQYF TGCGCCAGCAGCTTAACCGGAGAGACCCAGTACTTC
TRBJ2-7 TRBD1 NA TRBV5-8 CASSLQRTGVYHEQYF TGTGCCAGCAGCTTACAACGGACAGGGGTATACCACGAGCAGTACTTC
TRBJ1-2 TRBD1 NA TRBV11-2 CASSVQGQGNYGYTF TGTGCCAGCAGCGTCCAAGGACAGGGAAACTATGGCTACACCTTC
TRBJ2-3 NA NA TRBV27 CASNKDYFGITDTQYF TGTGCCAGCAATAAGGACTACTTTGGGATTACAGATACGCAGTATTTT
TRBJ2-7 NA NA TRBV6-1 CATLVGTPNYEQYF TGTGCCACCTTGGTGGGGACACCCAACTACGAGCAGTACTTC
TRBJ2-1 TRBD1 NA TRBV28 CASSLGTGRNEQFF TGTGCCAGCAGTTTAGGGACAGGGAGGAATGAGCAGTTCTTC
TRBJ2-5 NA NA TRBV5-1 CASSLAATGTETQYF TGCGCCAGCAGCTTGGCCGCTACAGGGACGGAGACCCAGTACTTC
TRBJ2-3 NA NA TRBV28 CASSATRGGDTQYF TGTGCCAGCAGTGCTACCAGAGGGGGAGATACGCAGTATTTT
TRBJ2-7 NA NA TRBV6-5 CASSSSRVQYEQYF TGTGCCAGCAGTTCAAGCAGGGTGCAGTACGAGCAGTACTTC
TRBJ2-3 TRBD2 few TRBV7-2 CASSLVAGADTQYF TGTGCCAGCAGCTTAGTAGCGGGGGCAGATACGCAGTATTTT
TRBJ1-5 TRBD1 NA TRBV30 CAWPPPGGQGTFNQPQHF TGTGCCTGGCCCCCCCCGGGGGGACAGGGGACCTTCAATCAGCCCCAGCATTTT
TRBJ1-2 NA NA TRBV6-5 CASSYSNQGRIGYTF TGTGCCAGCAGTTACTCGAATCAGGGTCGCATTGGCTACACCTTC
TRBJ1-2 NA NA TRBV7-9 CASSLVAANYGYTF TGTGCCAGCAGCTTAGTTGCAGCTAACTATGGCTACACCTTC
TRBJ1-4 TRBD1 once TRBV6-5 CASRPIGQGAEKLFF TGTGCCAGCAGGCCTATTGGACAGGGGGCTGAAAAACTGTTTTTT